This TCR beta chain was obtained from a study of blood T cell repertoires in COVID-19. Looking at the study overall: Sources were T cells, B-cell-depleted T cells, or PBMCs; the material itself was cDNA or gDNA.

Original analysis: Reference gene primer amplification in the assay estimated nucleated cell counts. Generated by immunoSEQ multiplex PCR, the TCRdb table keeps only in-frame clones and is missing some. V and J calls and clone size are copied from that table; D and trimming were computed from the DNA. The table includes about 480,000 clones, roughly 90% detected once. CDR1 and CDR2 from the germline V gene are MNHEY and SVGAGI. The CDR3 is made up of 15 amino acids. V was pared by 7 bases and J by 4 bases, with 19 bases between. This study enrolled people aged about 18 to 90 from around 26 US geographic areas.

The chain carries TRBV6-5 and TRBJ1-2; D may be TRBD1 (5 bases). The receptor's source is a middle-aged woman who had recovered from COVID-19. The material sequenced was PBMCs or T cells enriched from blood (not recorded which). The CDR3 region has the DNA TGTGCCAGCATTCCCGCGGGGGGGGTCGCCTATGGCTACACCTTC. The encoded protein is CASIPAGGVAYGYTF.